The clone carrying this T cell receptor (beta chain) has a count of ten or more. Its cognate antigen is unknown. CDR3 length: 17 amino acids. Germline CDR1 is MDHEN and CDR2 is SYDVKM. The V segment lost 3 bases and the J segment 5 bases; nucleotides outside the gene matches: 10. Patients with uncontrolled infections, other autoimmune diseases, pregnancy or lactation were excluded. Clinical symptoms, serum thyroxine, TRAb, thyroid ultrasound and orbital computed tomography established diagnosis. More than 9.5 ml fresh peripheral blood yielded the PBMCs. Regions amplified from RNA transcripts were the TCR beta CDR3 regions. When the TCR CDR3 underwent first-round RT-PCR, the HTBI primer set was used. TCRdb reprocessed the multiplex PCR reads with MiXCR, giving one entry per CDR3 protein. The top ten hold over 6% of the sample, which has 640,000 or so distinct CDR3 sequences, about 14% seen once. The sample comes from a study of T cells in Graves' hyperthyroidism and ophthalmopathy. Whole-study findings and limits: Most thyroid clonotypes expanded above 0.001 appeared in blood too.

The rearrangement uses TRBV28 and TRBJ2-3, with 11 bases lining up with TRBD1. The origin of this receptor is a woman aged 18-29 years with Graves' ophthalmopathy. Material: blood. DNA for the CDR3: TGTGCCAGCAGTTTTCGGCCGGGACAGGGGGGCGGAGATACGCAGTATTTT. This codes for CASSFRPGQGGGDTQYF. The entire variable domain, with the rest obtained from reference TRBV28 and TRBJ2-3, is as follows: DVKVTQSSRYLVKRTGEKVFLECVQDMDHENMFWYRQDPGLGLRLIYFSYDVKMKEKGDIPEGYSVSREKKERFSLILESASTNQTSMYLCASSFRPGQGGGDTQYFGPGTRLTVL.